One T cell receptor beta chain is described in this entry. This sample was included in a study of PD-1 blockade in classical Hodgkin lymphoma. Here immunoSEQ multiplex PCR was the method, and the copy in TCRdb shows in-frame clones only, minus some. In the table there are 25,000 to 30,000 clones, 85% to 90% of which are singletons. Germline loops: CDR1 ENHRY, CDR2 SYGVKD. The V end was cut by 5 bases, the J end by 0 bases, with 10 bases between. This CDR3 spans 15 amino acids. Patients all relapsed after autologous stem cell transplantation, and there was variation in brentuximab vedotin exposure. Sequences were derived from peripheral blood mononuclear cells (PBMCs), sampled at baseline. V is TRBV10-3 and J is TRBJ1-4; D is possibly TRBD1 (6 bases). This receptor was identified in a human donor with classical Hodgkin lymphoma. The CDR3 DNA reads as TGTGCCATCAGTAGACAGGCTTCAACTAATGAAAAACTGTTTTTT. It encodes CAISRQASTNEKLFF.